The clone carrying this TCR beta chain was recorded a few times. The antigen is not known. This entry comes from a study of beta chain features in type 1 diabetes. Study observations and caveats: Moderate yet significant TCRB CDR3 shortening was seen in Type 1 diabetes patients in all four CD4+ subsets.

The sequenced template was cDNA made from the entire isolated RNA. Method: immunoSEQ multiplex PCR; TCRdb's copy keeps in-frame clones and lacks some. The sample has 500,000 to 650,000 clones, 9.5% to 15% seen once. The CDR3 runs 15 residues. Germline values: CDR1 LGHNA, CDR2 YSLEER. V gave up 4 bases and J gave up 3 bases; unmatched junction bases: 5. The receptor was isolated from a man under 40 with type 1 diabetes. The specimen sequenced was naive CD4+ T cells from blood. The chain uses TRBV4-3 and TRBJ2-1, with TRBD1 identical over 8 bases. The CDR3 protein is CASSLGQAGYNEQFF. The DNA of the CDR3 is TGCGCCAGCAGCCTGGGACAGGCAGGCTACAATGAGCAGTTCTTC.